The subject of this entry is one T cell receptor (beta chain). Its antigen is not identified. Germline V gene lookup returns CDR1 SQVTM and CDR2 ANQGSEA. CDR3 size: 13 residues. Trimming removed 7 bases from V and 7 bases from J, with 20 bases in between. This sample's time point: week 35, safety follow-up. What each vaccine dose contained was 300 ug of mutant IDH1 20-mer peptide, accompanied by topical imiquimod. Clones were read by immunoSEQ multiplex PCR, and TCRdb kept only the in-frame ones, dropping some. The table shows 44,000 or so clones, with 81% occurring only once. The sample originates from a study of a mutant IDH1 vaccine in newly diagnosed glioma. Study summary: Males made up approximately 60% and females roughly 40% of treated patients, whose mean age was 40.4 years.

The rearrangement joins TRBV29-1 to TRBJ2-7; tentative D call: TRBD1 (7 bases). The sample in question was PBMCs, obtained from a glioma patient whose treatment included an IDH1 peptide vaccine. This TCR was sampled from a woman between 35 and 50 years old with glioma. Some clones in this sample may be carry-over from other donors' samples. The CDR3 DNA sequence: TGCAGCGCCCGACAGGGCCTCGGAGGGGAGCAGTACTTC. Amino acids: CSARQGLGGEQYF.